Listed below are T cell receptor beta chains from one sample, sequenced in a study of blood T cell repertoires in COVID-19. Measured with immunoSEQ multiplex PCR; TCRdb has only the in-frame clones, and not every one. This sample yields 60,000 to 75,000 clones, of which about 66% are seen a single time; 51% belongs to the top ten. The source material was PBMCs or T cells enriched from blood (not recorded which). The receptors shown here come from a woman aged 55-70 years who had been exposed to COVID-19. Both conserved end residues are part of each CDR3. A D gene is named only where the DNA matches it firmly. Clone size is stated in some rows and not others, as once, few, many or a class when expanded.

>TRBJ2-3|TRBV19|-|-
CATRELGADTQYF
TGTGCCACCCGGGAACTCGGAGCAGATACGCAGTATTTT
>TRBJ1-5|TRBV6-4|-|-
CASSVNKGGNQPQHF
TGTGCCAGCAGCGTTAATAAGGGCGGGAATCAGCCCCAGCATTTT
>TRBJ1-2|TRBV18|-|-
CASSPGRGYGYTF
TGTGCCAGCTCACCAGGGAGGGGCTATGGCTACACCTTC
>TRBJ2-3|TRBV5-5|-|-
CASSPGGSYTDTQYF
TGTGCCAGCAGTCCAGGGGGGTCGTACACAGATACGCAGTATTTT
>TRBJ2-1|TRBV9|-|-
CASSVLGDEQFF
TGTGCCAGCAGCGTATTGGGAGATGAGCAGTTCTTC
>TRBJ2-1|TRBV2|-|TRBD2
CASSADAGRNEQFF
TGTGCCAGCAGTGCGGACGCCGGGAGGAATGAGCAGTTCTTC
>TRBJ2-1|TRBV7-9|few|TRBD2
CASKAGVDNEQFF
TGTGCCAGCAAAGCGGGAGTGGACAATGAGCAGTTCTTC
>TRBJ2-7|TRBV18|-|-
CASSPSGRGAYEQYF
TGTGCCAGCTCACCAAGCGGGCGGGGAGCCTACGAGCAGTACTTC
>TRBJ1-4|TRBV28|many|TRBD1
CASSPPGTGREKLFF
TGTGCCAGCAGCCCCCCCGGGACAGGGCGTGAAAAACTGTTTTTT
>TRBJ1-2|TRBV5-8|-|TRBD1
CASSLIEGAVGYTF
TGTGCCAGCAGCTTGATAGAGGGGGCAGTTGGCTACACCTTC
>TRBJ2-3|TRBV5-1|-|TRBD2
CASSLGSGGTDTQYF
TGCGCCAGCAGCTTGGGTAGCGGGGGCACAGATACGCAGTATTTT
>TRBJ1-3|TRBV5-1|-|TRBD1
CASSLSDRATGNTIYF
TGCGCCAGCAGCCTTTCAGACAGGGCAACTGGAAACACCATATATTTT
>TRBJ1-3|TRBV7-9|-|-
CASSLERGGSSGNTIYF
TGTGCCAGCAGCTTAGAACGCGGCGGTTCCTCTGGAAACACCATATATTTT
>TRBJ1-4|TRBV6-5|-|TRBD1
CASSGDRADEKLFF
TGTGCCAGCAGCGGGGACAGGGCGGATGAAAAACTGTTTTTT
>TRBJ2-5|TRBV2|-|-
CASSARGQETQYF
TGTGCCAGCAGTGCCCGGGGACAAGAGACCCAGTACTTC
>TRBJ2-7|TRBV5-1|-|TRBD1
CASSLRQGHEQYF
TGCGCCAGCAGCTTGAGACAGGGCCACGAGCAGTACTTC
>TRBJ1-3|TRBV5-1|-|-
CASSLALAAGNTIYF
TGCGCCAGCAGCTTGGCCCTCGCTGCGGGAAACACCATATATTTT
>TRBJ2-3|TRBV9|-|TRBD2
CASSVGTTYTDTQYF
TGTGCCAGCAGCGTCGGGACTACATACACAGATACGCAGTATTTT
>TRBJ2-5|TRBV7-2|few|-
CASSLGWGDQETQYF
TGTGCCAGCAGCTTAGGTTGGGGGGACCAAGAGACCCAGTACTTC
>TRBJ1-1|TRBV28|-|TRBD1
CASSLVRTGPPEAFF
TGTGCCAGCAGTTTGGTTAGGACAGGGCCACCTGAAGCTTTCTTT
>TRBJ1-3|TRBV9|-|-
CASSVALFEAGNTIYF
TGTGCCAGCAGCGTAGCTCTTTTTGAGGCAGGAAACACCATATATTTT
>TRBJ2-1|TRBV9|-|TRBD2
CASSFRGEEGYNEQFF
TGTGCCAGCAGCTTCCGGGGGGAAGAGGGTTACAATGAGCAGTTCTTC
>TRBJ2-1|TRBV21-1|-|-
CASSKEVAGEGEQFF
TGTGCCAGCAGCAAAGAAGTCGCAGGGGAAGGGGAGCAGTTCTTC
>TRBJ1-5|TRBV30|-|-
CAWSVRDWSNQPQHF
TGTGCCTGGAGTGTACGGGATTGGAGTAATCAGCCCCAGCATTTT
>TRBJ1-3|TRBV3-1/TRBV3-2|-|-
CASSQGLTAGNTIYF
TGTGCCAGCAGCCAAGGTCTCACTGCTGGAAACACCATATATTTT
>TRBJ2-7|TRBV29-1|-|-
CSVAGQTYEQYF
TGCAGCGTGGCAGGGCAAACCTACGAGCAGTACTTC
>TRBJ2-7|TRBV5-1|once|TRBD2
CASSSGLAGISSYEQYF
TGCGCCAGCAGCTCGGGACTAGCGGGCATAAGCTCCTACGAGCAGTACTTC
>TRBJ1-2|TRBV18|-|-
CASSPLRGFKDGYTF
TGTGCCAGCTCACCCCTACGGGGGTTTAAGGATGGCTACACCTTC
>TRBJ1-6|TRBV24-1|-|TRBD1
CATSAGQYNSPLHF
TGTGCCACCAGCGCGGGACAGTATAATTCACCCCTCCACTTT
>TRBJ2-1|TRBV18|-|-
CASSRKMGPESSYNEQFF
TGTGCCAGCTCACGAAAAATGGGGCCGGAGAGCTCCTACAATGAGCAGTTCTTC
>TRBJ1-2|TRBV28|-|TRBD1
CASSSKRQGALFGYTF
TGTGCCAGCAGTTCGAAGAGACAGGGGGCGCTTTTTGGCTACACCTTC
>TRBJ1-3|TRBV5-1|-|-
CASKYGEAGNTIYF
TGCGCCAGCAAATACGGGGAAGCCGGAAACACCATATATTTT
>TRBJ2-3|TRBV4-3|-|-
CASSPSTGVLSDTQYF
TGCGCCAGCAGCCCCTCGACAGGAGTATTGTCAGATACGCAGTATTTT
>TRBJ1-2|TRBV29-1|few|-
CSVLELLGYTF
TGCAGCGTTCTCGAGCTGCTTGGCTACACCTTC
>TRBJ1-3|TRBV5-1|-|-
CASSLGVTGNTIYF
TGCGCCAGCAGCTTGGGTGTTACTGGAAACACCATATATTTT
>TRBJ1-2|TRBV12-3/TRBV12-4|-|TRBD1
CASSPDRGVGYTF
TGTGCCAGCAGTCCGGACAGGGGGGTTGGCTACACCTTC
>TRBJ2-1|TRBV4-3|-|TRBD2
CASSPTSGTGNEQFF
TGCGCCAGCAGCCCGACTAGCGGGACGGGGAATGAGCAGTTCTTC
>TRBJ2-1|TRBV6-4|-|-
CASRANRAINNEQFF
TGTGCCAGCAGGGCTAACAGGGCTATCAACAATGAGCAGTTCTTC
>TRBJ2-3|TRBV5-4|-|TRBD2
CASSQPTSGGIDTQYF
TGTGCCAGCAGCCAGCCGACTAGCGGGGGGATAGATACGCAGTATTTT
>TRBJ1-5|TRBV24-1|many|-
CATSDTGGDDSNQPQHF
TGTGCCACCAGTGATACAGGCGGAGACGATAGCAATCAGCCCCAGCATTTT
>TRBJ1-3|TRBV28|-|TRBD1
CASSRTRDSTGNTIYF
TGTGCCAGCAGTCGTACCCGGGACAGCACTGGAAACACCATATATTTT
>TRBJ1-5|TRBV2|-|-
CASTALGPQHF
TGTGCCAGCACCGCACTCGGGCCCCAGCATTTT
>TRBJ1-5|TRBV19|many|-
CASGPVGGLSNQPQHF
TGTGCCAGTGGCCCGGTGGGGGGATTGAGCAATCAGCCCCAGCATTTT
>TRBJ2-1|TRBV5-4|-|TRBD2
CASTLLAGGLYNEQFF
TGTGCCAGCACCCTCCTAGCGGGAGGGCTGTACAATGAGCAGTTCTTC
>TRBJ2-2|TRBV2|-|-
CASTSGADGELFF
TGTGCCAGCACCTCAGGGGCGGACGGGGAGCTGTTTTTT
>TRBJ1-6|TRBV2|-|TRBD1
CATRDRGDSPLHF
TGTGCCACAAGGGACAGGGGGGATTCACCCCTCCACTTT
>TRBJ2-5|TRBV3-1/TRBV3-2|-|-
CASSQGSFSAQYF
TGTGCCAGCAGCCAAGGTAGTTTTTCGGCCCAGTACTTC
>TRBJ2-7|TRBV2|-|-
CASSQKGSYEQYF
TGTGCCAGCAGTCAGAAGGGGTCCTACGAGCAGTACTTC
>TRBJ2-7|TRBV5-5|-|-
CASSLGGKYEQYF
TGTGCCAGCAGCCTCGGAGGGAAATACGAGCAGTACTTC
>TRBJ2-7|TRBV2|-|-
CASMGGLASEQYF
TGTGCCAGCATGGGGGGGCTAGCTAGTGAGCAGTACTTC
>TRBJ2-5|TRBV7-9|-|-
CASSLGDTKGETQYF
TGTGCCAGCAGCTTAGGGGACACAAAGGGGGAGACCCAGTACTTC
>TRBJ2-4|TRBV9|many|TRBD1
CASSVGDRVAKNIQYF
TGTGCCAGCAGCGTAGGGGACAGGGTAGCCAAAAACATTCAGTACTTC